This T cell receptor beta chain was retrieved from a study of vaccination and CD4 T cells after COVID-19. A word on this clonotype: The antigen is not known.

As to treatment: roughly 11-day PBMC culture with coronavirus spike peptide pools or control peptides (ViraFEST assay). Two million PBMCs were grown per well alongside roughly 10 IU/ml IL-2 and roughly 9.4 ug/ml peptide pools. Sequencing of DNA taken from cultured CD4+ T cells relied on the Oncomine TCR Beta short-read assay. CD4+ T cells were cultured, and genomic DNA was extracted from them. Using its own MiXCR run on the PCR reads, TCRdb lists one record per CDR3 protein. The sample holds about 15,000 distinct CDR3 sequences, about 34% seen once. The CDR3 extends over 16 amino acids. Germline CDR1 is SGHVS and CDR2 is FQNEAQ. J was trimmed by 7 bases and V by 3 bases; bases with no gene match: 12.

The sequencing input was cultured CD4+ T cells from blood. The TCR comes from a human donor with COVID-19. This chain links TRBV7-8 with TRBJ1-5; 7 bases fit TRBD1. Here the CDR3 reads CASSLWPRQGGQPQHF. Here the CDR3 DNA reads TGTGCCAGCAGCTTGTGGCCCCGACAGGGAGGGCAGCCCCAGCATTTT.